The 23 T cell receptor beta chains presented below share a single source sample, sequenced in a study of blood T cell repertoires in COVID-19. Sequencing was performed with immunoSEQ multiplex PCR; in TCRdb, only in-frame clones are kept and a portion is missing. This sample carries 150,000 to 200,000 clones, almost 80% of them seen once, and the ten largest clones take 17%. The sequenced sample was PBMCs or T cells enriched from blood (not recorded which). All receptors derive from a woman aged 45-65 years who had recovered from COVID-19.

This chain joins TRBV28 and TRBJ2-7, with a weak D call TRBD2 (6 bases). In germline, CDR1 is MDHEN, CDR2 SYDVKM. This CDR3 has 15 amino acids. V was shortened by 10 bases and J by 1 base, with 20 bases between the two germline ends. The CDR3: CATPIEKGLSYEQYF. The CDR3, as DNA: TGTGCCACCCCGATCGAGAAGGGACTTTCCTACGAGCAGTACTTC. Based on the CDR3 plus reference TRBV28 and TRBJ2-7, the full variable domain is DVKVTQSSRYLVKRTGEKVFLECVQDMDHENMFWYRQDPGLGLRLIYFSYDVKMKEKGDIPEGYSVSREKKERFSLILESASTNQTSMYLCATPIEKGLSYEQYFGPGTRLTVT.

The chain joins TRBV19 to TRBJ2-2; possibly TRBD2 for D (6 bases). Germline V gene sequence: CDR1 LNHDA, CDR2 SQIVND (reference sequence). Trimming took 7 bases from V and 5 from J, leaving 14 bases between them. CDR3 length equals 14 residues. CDR3 in amino acids: CASIGLAATGELFF. The CDR3 DNA reads TGTGCCAGTATAGGGTTAGCGGCTACCGGGGAGCTGTTTTTT.

The chain is built from TRBV6-5 and TRBJ1-2; D not resolved. Trimming removed 4 bases from V and 6 bases from J, with 15 bases in between. Germline V CDR1 and CDR2: MNHEY, SVGAGI. The CDR3 consists of 14 residues. The CDR3 loop reads CASSSNEIRNGYTF. The DNA for the CDR3 is TGTGCCAGCAGTTCCAATGAGATCCGAAATGGCTACACCTTC.

The V gene is TRBV2, the J gene TRBJ2-1; 9 nucleotides align to TRBD2. The V gene's germline CDR1 is SNHLY and CDR2 FYNNEI. J was trimmed by 8 bases and V by 7 bases; bases with no gene match: 18. This CDR3 comprises 17 residues. CDR3 amino acids: CASKWLAGPSVRDEQFF. DNA of the CDR3: TGTGCCAGCAAATGGCTAGCGGGGCCCTCTGTGAGGGATGAGCAGTTCTTC. The full variable domain, in which reference TRBV2 and TRBJ2-1 provide the parts outside the CDR3, is EPEVTQTPSHQVTQMGQEVILRCVPISNHLYFYWYRQILGQKVEFLVSFYNNEISEKSEIFDDQFSVERPDGSNFTLKIRSTKLEDSAMYFCASKWLAGPSVRDEQFFGPGTRLTVL.

This clone came up a few times. The rearrangement joins TRBV11-2 to TRBJ1-5; D is unresolved. The length of the CDR3 is 15 residues. V was trimmed by 0 bases and J by 2 bases, leaving 8 bases between them. CDR1 and CDR2 from the germline V gene are SGHAT and FQNNGV. The CDR3 region has the DNA TGTGCCAGCAGCTTAGATTTCTCAGGCAATCAGCCCCAGCATTTT. Protein sequence: CASSLDFSGNQPQHF. The full variable domain, with the rest looked up from reference TRBV11-2 and TRBJ1-5, is EAGVAQSPRYKIIEKRQSVAFWCNPISGHATLYWYQQILGQGPKLLIQFQNNGVVDDSQLPKDRFSAERLKGVDSTLKIQPAKLEDSAVYLCASSLDFSGNQPQHFGDGTRLSIL.

The chain couples TRBV5-6 to TRBJ2-6; D not certain. The CDR3 is made up of 15 amino acids. The V gene's germline CDR1 is SGHDT and CDR2 YYEEEE. The V and J ends lost 0 bases and 0 bases respectively, with 4 bases between them. CDR3 coding DNA: TGTGCCAGCAGCTTGGACTTCTCTGGGGCCAACGTCCTGACTTTC. It codes for CASSLDFSGANVLTF. The whole variable domain, remainder taken from reference TRBV5-6 and TRBJ2-6, is DAGVTQSPTHLIKTRGQQVTLRCSPKSGHDTVSWYQQALGQGPQFIFQYYEEEERQRGNFPDRFSGHQFPNYSSELNVNALLLGDSALYLCASSLDFSGANVLTFGAGSRLTVL.

This clone was seen more than once but under ten times. The rearrangement uses TRBV7-8 and TRBJ1-5, with TRBD1 matching 7 bases. The J segment lost 4 bases and the V segment lost 5 bases, leaving 14 bases of the junction unmatched. The CDR3 sequence is 17 residues long. CDR1 is SGHVS and CDR2 is FQNEAQ in the germline V gene. DNA of the CDR3: TGTGCCAGCAGCATGCGACCGGGACAGAGGATTAATCAGCCCCAGCATTTT. It is translated as CASSMRPGQRINQPQHF.

This rearrangement joins TRBV30 to TRBJ1-2; 8 bases fit TRBD1. The CDR3 has 12 amino acids. Germline V gene data show CDR1 as GTSNPN and CDR2 as SVGIG (reference sequence). J gave up 8 bases and V 3 bases, and 5 bases lay outside the gene matches. The CDR3 nucleotides read TGTGCCTGGAGGTCAGGGGGCGCGGGCTACACCTTC. This sequence encodes CAWRSGGAGYTF.

The rearrangement joins TRBV12-3 or TRBV12-4 to TRBJ1-2; D call uncertain. The CDR3 loop spans 13 amino acids. V was shortened by 2 bases and J by 3 bases, with 7 bases between the two germline ends. CDR3 residues: CASSLFSDYGYTF. The CDR3 nucleotides are TGTGCCAGCAGTTTATTCTCCGACTATGGCTACACCTTC.

This clone was detected only a few times. The V gene is TRBV6-5, the J gene TRBJ2-3; 9 nucleotides agree with TRBD1. This CDR3 comprises 15 residues. The germline gives CDR1 MNHEY, CDR2 SVGAGI. With 7 bases clipped from V and 2 bases from J, the junction kept 7 bases outside the gene matches. The DNA for the CDR3 is TGTGCCAGCAAGATACAGGGGGCCATCACAGATACGCAGTATTTT. Translating it yields CASKIQGAITDTQYF.

V and J are TRBV7-9 and TRBJ2-7, with D possibly matching TRBD1 (8 bases). From germline, CDR1 is SEHNR and CDR2 FQNEAQ (reference sequence). Trimming stripped 3 bases from V and 3 bases from J, with 18 bases between. The length of the CDR3 is 16 residues. The CDR3 nucleotides read TGTGCCAGCAGCTTTGGGGGGGCAGGGGGCCTCTACGAGCAGTACTTC. Translation gives CASSFGGAGGLYEQYF.

Concerning this clone itself: This sequence may be a read error, since a much larger clone differs from it by one base. The CDR3 region is CASSPRTGTYEQYF. The CDR3 region has the DNA TGTGCCAGCAGCCCACGGACAGGGACCTACGAGCAGTACTTC. The chain carries TRBV5-5 and TRBJ2-7; 8 bases line up with TRBD1. V lost 4 bases and J lost 2; bases outside the gene matches: 5. Germline V gene sequence: CDR1 SGHKS, CDR2 YYEKEE (reference sequence). CDR3 length: 14 residues. Filled out from reference TRBV5-5 and TRBJ2-7, the complete variable domain reads DAGVTQSPTHLIKTRGQQVTLRCSPISGHKSVSWYQQVLGQGPQFIFQYYEKEERGRGNFPDRFSARQFPNYSSELNVNALLLGDSALYLCASSPRTGTYEQYFGPGTRLTVT.

This chain uses TRBV29-1 with TRBJ2-3; a possible D gene is TRBD2 (6 bases). CDR1 is SQVTM and CDR2 is ANQGSEA in the germline V gene. The CDR3 extends over 12 amino acids. V dropped 6 bases and J dropped 4 bases, with 11 bases sitting between them. As DNA, the CDR3 is TGCAGCGTGCCCAGGGAGGCAGATACGCAGTATTTT. It specifies CSVPREADTQYF.

The CDR3 DNA reads TGTGCCTGGAGTGTAAGGGGGTCCTCACCCCTCCACTTT. Translated: CAWSVRGSSPLHF. This chain connects TRBV30 to TRBJ1-6, with D possibly being TRBD1 (6 bases). The ends were cut back, 0 bases at V and 10 bases at J, with 10 bases in the middle. This CDR3 is 13 amino acids long. Germline-derived CDR1 and CDR2 are GTSNPN and SVGIG (reference sequence).

The chain combines TRBV30 with TRBJ1-6, with 9 bases that match TRBD1. The CDR3 contains 14 residues. In germline, CDR1 is GTSNPN, CDR2 SVGIG (reference sequence). V shed 1 base and J 10 bases; nucleotides not matched to a gene: 5. Written as DNA, the CDR3 is TGTGCCTGGAGTGGGACAGGGGTTATATCACCCCTCCACTTT. Its protein product is CAWSGTGVISPLHF.

The J gene is TRBJ2-1, the V gene TRBV5-1, with 12 positions matching TRBD2. The CDR3 runs 19 residues. The trim removed 0 bases at V and 4 bases at J, leaving 11 bases unmatched. Per the germline V gene, CDR1 is SGHRS and CDR2 is YFSETQ. CDR3 sequence reads: CASSLAGLAGGLGYNEQFF. CDR3 bases: TGCGCCAGCAGCTTGGCTGGGCTAGCGGGAGGGTTGGGGTACAATGAGCAGTTCTTC.

This clone was observed once. The rearrangement joins TRBV7-3 to TRBJ2-5; 14 nucleotides align to TRBD2. V gave up 5 bases and J gave up 3 bases; unmatched junction bases: 8. The CDR3 contains 17 residues. Germline V gene data show CDR1 as SGHTA and CDR2 as FQGTGA. This chain's CDR3 is CASSPGLAGGREETQYF. The CDR3 region has the DNA TGTGCCAGCAGCCCCGGACTAGCGGGAGGTAGAGAAGAGACCCAGTACTTC.

The rearrangement links TRBV19 to TRBJ1-2; D remains unclear. The CDR3 is made up of 12 amino acids. V shed 7 bases and J shed 8 bases, with 14 bases lying between them. From germline, CDR1 is LNHDA and CDR2 SQIVND (reference sequence). The CDR3 DNA sequence: TGTGCCAGTACTAGTCGGCTCGGGGGCTACACCTTC. This sequence encodes CASTSRLGGYTF. Based on the CDR3 plus reference TRBV19 and TRBJ1-2, the full variable domain is DGGITQSPKYLFRKEGQNVTLSCEQNLNHDAMYWYRQDPGQGLRLIYYSQIVNDFQKGDIAEGYSVSREKKESFPLTVTSAQKNPTAFYLCASTSRLGGYTFGSGTRLTVV.

The CDR3 coding sequence is TGCGCCAGCAGCCCCCTGGGACTAGCGAGTAGCACAGATACGCAGTATTTT. Translation: CASSPLGLASSTDTQYF. The chain joins TRBV5-1 to TRBJ2-3, with 10 nucleotides matching TRBD2. Germline V gene sequence: CDR1 SGHRS, CDR2 YFSETQ. V was clipped by 4 bases and J by 0 bases; unmatched bases: 8. The length of the CDR3 is 17 residues.

This clone was observed once. The rearrangement links TRBV6-7 to TRBJ2-2; D uncertain. TRBV6-7 is an ORF, with its function uncertain. The length of the CDR3 is 14 residues. V was trimmed by 11 bases and J by 4 bases, leaving 17 bases between them. The CDR3 loop reads CASKSGPTTGELFF. Written as DNA, the CDR3 is TGTGCCTCCAAAAGTGGCCCCACCACCGGGGAGCTGTTTTTT.

The J gene is TRBJ2-1, the V gene TRBV19; D possibly corresponds to TRBD1 (6 bases). This CDR3 has 14 amino acids. V lost 4 bases to trimming and J lost 3 bases, with 10 bases between them. The germline V gene has CDR1 LNHDA and CDR2 SQIVND (reference sequence). CDR3 region: CASSKDRDYNEQFF. The DNA of the CDR3 is TGTGCCAGTAGTAAGGACAGAGACTACAATGAGCAGTTCTTC.

This chain links TRBV29-1 with TRBJ2-1, with TRBD2 identical over 15 bases. The V gene end was trimmed by 7 bases and the J gene end by 8 bases; junction bases not matched to a gene: 6. The CDR3 runs to 14 residues. Germline V CDR1 and CDR2: SQVTM, ANQGSEA. The CDR3 region has the DNA TGCAGCGCCAAGGGACTAGCGGGAGGCGATGAGCAGTTCTTC. It yields the protein CSAKGLAGGDEQFF.

This sequence joins TRBV5-8 and TRBJ2-5, with 11 nucleotides matching TRBD2. V lost 2 bases to trimming and J lost 5 bases; unmatched junction nucleotides: 11. The CDR3 length is 17 residues. Germline CDR1 reads SGHTS; CDR2 reads YDEGEE. CDR3 nucleotide sequence: TGTGCCAGCAGCTTTGGTCGTCTAGCGGGAGGCGGGGAGACCCAGTACTTC. This sequence encodes CASSFGRLAGGGETQYF.